These T cell receptor beta chains were read from a single sample in a study of technical replicates of blood from four donors. Method: immunoSEQ multiplex PCR; TCRdb's copy keeps in-frame clones and lacks some. Of 65,000 to 95,000 clones in the sample, approximately 97% were seen once. Sequenced material: T cells isolated from PBMCs. These receptors were obtained from a human donor in good health. Both conserved end residues are part of each CDR3. The D gene is left open where the match is weak. Only part of the rows carry a size: once, few, many, or a class if the clone is expanded.

V	D	J	size	DNA	CDR3
TRBV28	TRBD2	TRBJ2-4	NA	TGTGCCAGCAGGCCTCTCGGGGGGGCCAAAAACATTCAGTACTTC	CASRPLGGAKNIQYF
TRBV6-6	NA	TRBJ1-6	NA	TGTGCCAGCAGTTCAGGGCCCGATTCACCCCTCCACTTT	CASSSGPDSPLHF
TRBV7-9	NA	TRBJ1-3	NA	TGTGCCAGCAGCTTAGCGACTCTTCTTGTCGGAAACACCATATATTTT	CASSLATLLVGNTIYF
TRBV7-9	NA	TRBJ1-1	once	TGTGCCAGCAGCTTAGGGCGGGGCTCAGCTTTCTTT	CASSLGRGSAFF
TRBV2	NA	TRBJ2-2	NA	TGTGCCAGCACTTTGTCCAGGGTAGGGACCGGGGAGCTGTTTTTT	CASTLSRVGTGELFF
TRBV27	NA	TRBJ2-1	NA	TGTGCCAGCAGTCTCTCCTACAATGAGCAGTTCTTC	CASSLSYNEQFF
TRBV5-4	NA	TRBJ2-7	NA	TGTGCCAGCAGCTTGGAAACAGCGGGACACATTCTCTACGAGCAGTACTTC	CASSLETAGHILYEQYF
TRBV2	TRBD1	TRBJ1-3	NA	TGTGCCAGCAGTCAGCGACAGGGGGGGAACACCATATATTTT	CASSQRQGGNTIYF
TRBV5-1	TRBD2	TRBJ2-7	NA	TGCGCCAGCAGCACGGGGACTAGCGCCGACGAGCAGTACTTC	CASSTGTSADEQYF
TRBV5-1	NA	TRBJ1-1	NA	TGCGCCAGCAGCGTCACCCCCGGCACTGAAGCTTTCTTT	CASSVTPGTEAFF
TRBV19	NA	TRBJ1-1	NA	TGTGCCAGTAGAGGGGAAATAGTCTCCACTGAAGCTTTCTTT	CASRGEIVSTEAFF
TRBV7-6	TRBD2	TRBJ2-2	NA	TGTGCCAGCAGCGTCTGGACTAGCGGGGGCACCGGGGAGCTGTTTTTT	CASSVWTSGGTGELFF
TRBV4-1	NA	TRBJ1-1	NA	TGCGCCAGCAGCCCTGCAGGCACTGAAGCTTTCTTT	CASSPAGTEAFF
TRBV4-1	NA	TRBJ1-5	NA	TGCGCCAGCAGCCTACAGGGCCCGAGCAATCAGCCCCAGCATTTT	CASSLQGPSNQPQHF
TRBV20-1	NA	TRBJ2-7	NA	TGCAGTGCTGGCAGGTACGAGCAGTACTTC	CSAGRYEQYF
TRBV4-2	NA	TRBJ2-3	NA	TGTGCCAGCAGCCAAGATTCGACAGATACGCAGTATTTT	CASSQDSTDTQYF
TRBV28	TRBD2	TRBJ2-7	NA	TGTGCCAGCGTTAGAGCGGGAACCTCCTCCTACGAGCAGTACTTC	CASVRAGTSSYEQYF
TRBV9	TRBD1	TRBJ2-7	NA	TGTGCCAGCAGCCCTGGGACAGGGATAGAAGACGAGCAGTACTTC	CASSPGTGIEDEQYF
TRBV30	TRBD1	TRBJ1-4	few	TGTGCCTGGAGTGTACGGGACAGCATAAATGAAAAACTGTTTTTT	CAWSVRDSINEKLFF